This T cell receptor beta chain was found in a study of blood T cell repertoires in COVID-19. Study context: There were acute and convalescent COVID-19 samples, and they came from the United States, Italy and Spain. T cells, B-cell-depleted T cells, or PBMCs provided the cDNA or gDNA that served as material.

Libraries were prepared by immunoSEQ multiplex PCR; TCRdb keeps only in-frame clonotypes and omits some of them. The sample contains about 200,000 clones, around nine tenths of which appear only once. This TCR was sampled from a man between 40 and 49 years old with acute or convalescent COVID-19. What was sequenced was peripheral blood.

The CDR3 reads CASSPGLAAGETQYF. CDR3 nucleotides: TGTGCCAGCAGCCCGGGACTAGCGGCCGGGGAGACCCAGTACTTC. The genes are TRBV5-5 and TRBJ2-5; 11 positions agree with TRBD2. V lost 4 bases, J lost 5 bases, and 7 bases stayed unmatched. Germline V gene lookup returns CDR1 SGHKS and CDR2 YYEKEE (reference sequence). The CDR3 is made up of 15 amino acids.